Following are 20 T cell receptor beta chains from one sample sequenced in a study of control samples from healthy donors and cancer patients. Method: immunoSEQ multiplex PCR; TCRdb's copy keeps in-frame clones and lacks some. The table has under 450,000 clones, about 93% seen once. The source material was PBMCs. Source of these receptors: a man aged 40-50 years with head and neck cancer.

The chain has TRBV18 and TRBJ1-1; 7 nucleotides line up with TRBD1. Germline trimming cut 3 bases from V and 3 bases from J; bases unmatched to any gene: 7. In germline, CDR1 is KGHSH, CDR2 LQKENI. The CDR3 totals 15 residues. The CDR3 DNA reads TGTGCCAGCTCACCCGGACAGGCCCTTGACACTGAAGCTTTCTTT. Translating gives CASSPGQALDTEAFF.

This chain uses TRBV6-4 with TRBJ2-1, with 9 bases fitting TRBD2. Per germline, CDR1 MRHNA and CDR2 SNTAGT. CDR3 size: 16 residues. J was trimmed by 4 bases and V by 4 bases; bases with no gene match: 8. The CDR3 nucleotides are TGTGCCAGCAGTGCCCCGCGGGGGGGTAGGTACAATGAGCAGTTCTTC. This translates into CASSAPRGGRYNEQFF.

The DNA of the CDR3 is TGTGCCAGCAGCTTCAGGGGTGGCTCTGGAAACACCATATATTTT. It encodes CASSFRGGSGNTIYF. The genes are TRBV3-1 (or the pseudogene TRBV3-2) and TRBJ1-3, with D possibly matching TRBD1 (6 bases). The CDR3 length is 15 residues. The germline V and J ends were trimmed by 5 bases and 0 bases, with 11 bases remaining between them. The germline V gene encodes CDR1 LGHDT and CDR2 YNNKEL (reference sequence).

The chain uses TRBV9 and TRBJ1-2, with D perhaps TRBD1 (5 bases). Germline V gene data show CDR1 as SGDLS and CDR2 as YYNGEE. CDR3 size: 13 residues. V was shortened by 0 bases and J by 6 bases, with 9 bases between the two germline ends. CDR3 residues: CASSVEATDGYTF. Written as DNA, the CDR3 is TGTGCCAGCAGCGTAGAGGCGACAGATGGCTACACCTTC.

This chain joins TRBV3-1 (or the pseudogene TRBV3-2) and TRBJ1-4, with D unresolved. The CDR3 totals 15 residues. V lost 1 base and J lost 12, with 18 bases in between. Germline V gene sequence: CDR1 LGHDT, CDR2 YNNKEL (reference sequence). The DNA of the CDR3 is TGTGCCAGCAGCCAAGGAACGGGATATGGAAGTGAACTGTTTTTT. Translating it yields CASSQGTGYGSELFF.

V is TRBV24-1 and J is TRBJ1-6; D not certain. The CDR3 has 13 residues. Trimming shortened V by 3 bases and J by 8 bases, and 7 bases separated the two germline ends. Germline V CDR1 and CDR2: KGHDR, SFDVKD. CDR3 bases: TGTGCCACCAGTGATCGGAGGGATTCACCCCTCCACTTT. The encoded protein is CATSDRRDSPLHF.

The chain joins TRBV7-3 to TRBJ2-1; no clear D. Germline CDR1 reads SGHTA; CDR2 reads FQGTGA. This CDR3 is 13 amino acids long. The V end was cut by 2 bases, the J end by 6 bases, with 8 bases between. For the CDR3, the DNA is TGTGCCAGCAGCTTAGAGAGACTCAATGAGCAGTTCTTC. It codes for CASSLERLNEQFF. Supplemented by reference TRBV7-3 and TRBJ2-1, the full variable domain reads GAGVSQTPSNKVTEKGKYVELRCDPISGHTALYWYRQSLGQGPEFLIYFQGTGAADDSGLPNDRFFAVRPEGSVSTLKIQRTERGDSAVYLCASSLERLNEQFFGPGTRLTVL.

The CDR3 DNA follows: TGTGCCAGCAGCTTGGCCGAACGGAAGAAGACCCAGTACTTC. As protein: CASSLAERKKTQYF. This sequence joins TRBV5-6 and TRBJ2-5, with D hard to call. V lost 0 bases to trimming and J lost 6 bases, with 12 bases between them. Looked up from germline, CDR1 is SGHDT and CDR2 is YYEEEE. The CDR3 extends over 14 amino acids.

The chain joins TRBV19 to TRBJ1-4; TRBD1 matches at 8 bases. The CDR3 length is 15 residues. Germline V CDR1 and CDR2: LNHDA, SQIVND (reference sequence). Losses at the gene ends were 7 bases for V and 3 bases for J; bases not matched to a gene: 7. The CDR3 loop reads CASNVGQVPNEKLFF. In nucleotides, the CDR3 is TGTGCCAGTAATGTGGGACAGGTGCCTAATGAAAAACTGTTTTTT.

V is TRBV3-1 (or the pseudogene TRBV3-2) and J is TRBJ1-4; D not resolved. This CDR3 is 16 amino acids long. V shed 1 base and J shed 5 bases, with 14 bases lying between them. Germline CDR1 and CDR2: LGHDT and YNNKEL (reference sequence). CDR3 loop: CASSQVGTSSNEKLFF. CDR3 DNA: TGTGCCAGCAGCCAAGTGGGCACCTCAAGCAATGAAAAACTGTTTTTT.

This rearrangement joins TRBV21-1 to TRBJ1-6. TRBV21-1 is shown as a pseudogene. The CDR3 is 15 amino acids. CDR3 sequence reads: CASSNSQRECSPLHF. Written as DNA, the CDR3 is TGTGCCAGCAGCAATTCCCAACGGGAATGTTCACCCCTCCACTTT.

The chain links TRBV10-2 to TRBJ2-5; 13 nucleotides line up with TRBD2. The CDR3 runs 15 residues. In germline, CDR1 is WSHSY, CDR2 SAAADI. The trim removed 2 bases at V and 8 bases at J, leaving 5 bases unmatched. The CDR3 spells CASSEGGLAGFTQYF. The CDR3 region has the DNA TGCGCCAGCAGTGAGGGGGGACTAGCGGGATTTACCCAGTACTTC.

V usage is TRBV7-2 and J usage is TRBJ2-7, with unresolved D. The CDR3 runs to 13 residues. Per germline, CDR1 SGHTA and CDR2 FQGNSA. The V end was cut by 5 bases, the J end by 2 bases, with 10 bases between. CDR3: CASSPRRTYEQYF. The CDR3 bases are TGTGCCAGCAGCCCCCGACGGACCTACGAGCAGTACTTC.

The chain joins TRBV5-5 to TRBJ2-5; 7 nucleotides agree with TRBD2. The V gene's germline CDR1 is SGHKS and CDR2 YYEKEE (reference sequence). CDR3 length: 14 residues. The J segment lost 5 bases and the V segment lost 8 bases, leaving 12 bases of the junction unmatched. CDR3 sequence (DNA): TGTGCCAGTCCCCGGGGGGAAGCAAGGGAGACCCAGTACTTC. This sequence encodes CASPRGEARETQYF.

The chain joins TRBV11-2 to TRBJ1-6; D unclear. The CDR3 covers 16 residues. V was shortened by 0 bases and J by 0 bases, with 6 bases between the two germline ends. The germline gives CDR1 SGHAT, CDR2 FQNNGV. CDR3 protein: CASSLEPGSYNSPLHF. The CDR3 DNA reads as TGTGCCAGCAGCTTAGAGCCGGGCTCCTATAATTCACCCCTCCACTTT.

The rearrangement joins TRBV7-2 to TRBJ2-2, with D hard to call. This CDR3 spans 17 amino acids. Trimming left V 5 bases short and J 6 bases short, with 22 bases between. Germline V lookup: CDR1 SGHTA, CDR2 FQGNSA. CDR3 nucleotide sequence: TGTGCCAGCAGCCGCGTAGGCCGCGGAGTGATGTCCGGGGAGCTGTTTTTT. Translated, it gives CASSRVGRGVMSGELFF.

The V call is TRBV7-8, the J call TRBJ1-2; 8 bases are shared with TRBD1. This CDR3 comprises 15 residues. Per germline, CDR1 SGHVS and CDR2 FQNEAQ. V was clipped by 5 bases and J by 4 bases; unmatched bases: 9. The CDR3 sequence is CASSVSRGRSYGYTF. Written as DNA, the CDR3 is TGTGCCAGCAGCGTCTCCAGGGGGCGATCCTATGGCTACACCTTC.

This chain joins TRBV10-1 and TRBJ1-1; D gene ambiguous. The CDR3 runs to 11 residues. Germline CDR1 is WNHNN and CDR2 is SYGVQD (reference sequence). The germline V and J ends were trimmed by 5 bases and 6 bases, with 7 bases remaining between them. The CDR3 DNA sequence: TGCGCCAGCAGTTCGGGATCTGAAGCTTTCTTT. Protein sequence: CASSSGSEAFF.

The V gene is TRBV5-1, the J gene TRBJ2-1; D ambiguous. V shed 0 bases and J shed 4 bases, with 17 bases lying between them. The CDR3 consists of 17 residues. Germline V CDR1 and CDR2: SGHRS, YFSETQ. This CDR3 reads CASSLDSTDTYYNEQFF. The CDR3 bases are TGCGCCAGCAGCTTGGATTCGACCGATACCTATTACAATGAGCAGTTCTTC. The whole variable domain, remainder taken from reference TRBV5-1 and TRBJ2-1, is KAGVTQTPRYLIKTRGQQVTLSCSPISGHRSVSWYQQTPGQGLQFLFEYFSETQRNKGNFPGRFSGRQFSNSRSEMNVSTLELGDSALYLCASSLDSTDTYYNEQFFGPGTRLTVL.

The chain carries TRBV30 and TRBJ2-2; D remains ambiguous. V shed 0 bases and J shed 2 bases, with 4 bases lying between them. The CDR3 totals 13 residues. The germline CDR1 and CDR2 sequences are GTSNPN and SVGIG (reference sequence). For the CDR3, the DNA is TGTGCCTGGAGTGTAGGTAACACCGGGGAGCTGTTTTTT. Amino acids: CAWSVGNTGELFF.